A single sample gave rise to the 21 T cell receptor beta chains below, sequenced in a study of shared clonotypes between healthy human individuals. Assay used: immunoSEQ multiplex PCR; TCRdb lists only in-frame clones, some missing. This sample has around 720,000 clones, with 60% to 75% found just once. The sample taken for sequencing was memory CD4+ T cells sorted from blood. Subset indicated: CD45RA-negative fraction. The receptor set was obtained from a woman aged 30 to 39 in good health.

The table lists this clone with a few counts. The chain carries TRBV13 and TRBJ1-1; weak D call: TRBD1 (5 bases). CDR3 length: 16 amino acids. Trimming cost V 5 bases and J 0 bases, with 16 bases left between them. The germline CDR1 and CDR2 sequences are PRHDT and FYEKMQ (reference sequence). CDR3 loop: CASSTRRRGVNTEAFF. In nucleotides, the CDR3 is TGTGCCAGCAGCACCAGACGTCGGGGGGTGAACACTGAAGCTTTCTTT.

The chain uses TRBV7-2 and TRBJ2-1; 7 nucleotides match TRBD2. CDR3 length: 16 amino acids. The germline gives CDR1 SGHTA, CDR2 FQGNSA. V dropped 6 bases and J dropped 0; count of bases not matched to a gene: 8. The CDR3 DNA reads TGTGCCAGCAGGATTCTAGCGGTGAGCTCCTACAATGAGCAGTTCTTC. Protein product: CASRILAVSSYNEQFF.

V gene TRBV4-1 combines with J gene TRBJ2-7; D unresolved. V lost 2 bases and J 5 bases, leaving 7 bases between the germline ends. The CDR3 extends over 12 amino acids. From germline, CDR1 is MGHRA and CDR2 YSYEKL. The CDR3: CASSQTRDEQYF. The CDR3 coding sequence is TGCGCCAGCAGCCAAACCCGCGACGAGCAGTACTTC.

This chain connects TRBV18 to TRBJ2-3, with D possibly TRBD1 on 5 matching bases. The germline V gene encodes CDR1 KGHSH and CDR2 LQKENI. V was pared by 0 bases and J by 5 bases, with 12 bases between. The CDR3 runs 15 residues. This CDR3 is CASSPPLGPGDTQYF. CDR3 nucleotides: TGTGCCAGCTCACCACCGTTGGGGCCGGGAGATACGCAGTATTTT.

The V call is TRBV4-1, the J call TRBJ2-7; 7 bases line up with TRBD1. V lost 0 bases to trimming and J lost 5 bases; unmatched junction nucleotides: 7. The CDR3 length is 15 residues. Germline V gives CDR1 MGHRA, CDR2 YSYEKL. The CDR3, as DNA: TGCGCCAGCAGCCAAGAAGGAGCCAGGGGGAACGAGCAGTACTTC. Translation gives CASSQEGARGNEQYF.

This clone is a singleton in its sample. Since a much larger clone is just one base distant, this may be a read error. The chain joins TRBV6-5 to TRBJ2-5, with unresolved D. CDR1 and CDR2 from the germline V gene are MNHEY and SVGAGI. Trimming took off 6 bases at V and 2 bases at J, with 1 base between the two ends. The CDR3 extends over 10 amino acids. This CDR3 reads CASRQETQYF. The CDR3 coding sequence is TGTGCCAGCAGACAAGAGACCCAGTACTTC.

The CDR3 nucleotides read TGCGCCAGCAGCTTGTTGACAGGAGAAAAGACTAGCGGGACCTACGAGCAGTACTTC. It is translated as CASSLLTGEKTSGTYEQYF. This chain joins TRBV5-1 and TRBJ2-7; 11 nucleotides match TRBD2. The CDR3 sequence is 19 residues long. Per germline, CDR1 SGHRS and CDR2 YFSETQ. Trimming at V came to 1 base and at J to 2 bases, leaving 14 bases not matched to a gene.

The chain couples TRBV9 to TRBJ2-7; unclear D gene. The V and J ends lost 0 bases and 7 bases respectively, with 23 bases between them. The CDR3 is 17 amino acids. Germline CDR1 is SGDLS and CDR2 is YYNGEE. The CDR3 protein is CASSVDPSAKGQREQYF. DNA for the CDR3: TGTGCCAGCAGCGTAGACCCCTCCGCTAAAGGGCAGAGGGAGCAGTACTTC.

The rearrangement joins TRBV18 to TRBJ2-7; D possibly corresponds to TRBD1 (5 bases). The CDR3 extends over 14 amino acids. Germline V lookup: CDR1 KGHSH, CDR2 LQKENI. Trimming removed 0 bases at V and 6 bases at J, with 12 bases between. CDR3 coding DNA: TGTGCCAGCTCACCACCGGCAGGGCCCCCCGAGCAGTACTTC. This translates into CASSPPAGPPEQYF.

The V and J genes are TRBV6-6 and TRBJ2-2; 9 bases fit TRBD1. CDR1 MNHNY and CDR2 SVGAGI come from the germline V gene (reference sequence). Germline trimming cut 7 bases from V and 8 bases from J; bases unmatched to any gene: 8. CDR3 length: 14 residues. The CDR3 DNA reads TGTGCCAGCACAGACCGGACAGGGGTAGGGGAGCTGTTTTTT. It yields the protein CASTDRTGVGELFF.

This clone was seen a handful of times. The chain is built from TRBV7-2 and TRBJ2-5; D possibly corresponds to TRBD2 (5 bases). CDR1 and CDR2 (germline): SGHTA, FQGNSA. Trimming cost V 1 base and J 6 bases, with 15 bases left between them. The CDR3 covers 15 residues. Written as DNA, the CDR3 is TGTGCCAGCAGCTTAGTGGTGGGAGAGCGGCAGACCCAGTACTTC. Amino acids: CASSLVVGERQTQYF.

The rearrangement links TRBV27 to TRBJ2-3; 8 bases are a match to TRBD2. Germline CDR1 reads MNHEY; CDR2 reads SMNVEV (reference sequence). Germline trimming cut 2 bases from V and 2 bases from J; bases unmatched to any gene: 6. The CDR3 extends over 16 amino acids. DNA for the CDR3: TGTGCCAGCAGTTTAAGAACTAGCGGACCCACAGATACGCAGTATTTT. Encoded protein: CASSLRTSGPTDTQYF.

The chain links TRBV2 to TRBJ2-1; a possible D gene is TRBD1 (5 bases). V lost 1 base to trimming and J lost 10 bases, with 11 bases between them. In germline, CDR1 is SNHLY, CDR2 FYNNEI. The CDR3 has 13 amino acids. CDR3 DNA: TGTGCCAGCAGTGAAGAGGTAGGGGCCGAGCAGTTCTTC. This encodes CASSEEVGAEQFF.

CDR3 in amino acids: CAITRGSPNSGNTIYF. The CDR3 coding sequence is TGTGCCATCACAAGGGGCTCCCCGAACTCTGGAAACACCATATATTTT. This chain links TRBV10-3 with TRBJ1-3; D possibly corresponds to TRBD1 (5 bases). Per germline, CDR1 ENHRY and CDR2 SYGVKD. The CDR3 sequence is 16 residues long. V shed 7 bases and J shed 0 bases, with 16 bases lying between them.

V and J are TRBV28 and TRBJ2-1; TRBD2 agrees at 12 bases. Unmatched junction bases numbered 8, after V lost 5 bases and J lost 0 bases. The CDR3 is made up of 18 amino acids. CDR1 and CDR2 (germline): MDHEN, SYDVKM. The CDR3 DNA reads as TGTGCCAGCAGTGGACTAGCGGGAAGAACGAACTCCTACAATGAGCAGTTCTTC. Protein sequence: CASSGLAGRTNSYNEQFF.

This clone has just a few counts. The V call is TRBV11-2, the J call TRBJ1-2; D is undetermined. The CDR3 totals 14 residues. Germline values: CDR1 SGHAT, CDR2 FQNNGV. The V and J ends lost 0 bases and 10 bases respectively, with 15 bases between them. DNA for the CDR3: TGTGCCAGCAGCTTAGATCCGGGCTTCTCGGACTACACCTTC. This translates into CASSLDPGFSDYTF.

The chain is built from TRBV29-1 and TRBJ2-5; D may match TRBD1 or TRBD2 (6 bases each). The CDR3 has 13 amino acids. V was cut by 5 bases and J by 0 bases, with 10 bases left in between. Germline CDR1 and CDR2: SQVTM and ANQGSEA. The CDR3 is CSVRGTYQETQYF. CDR3 nucleotide sequence: TGCAGCGTTCGGGGGACATACCAAGAGACCCAGTACTTC.

The gene calls are TRBV5-1 and TRBJ2-1, with D hard to call. The V and J ends lost 2 bases and 0 bases respectively, with 9 bases between them. From germline, CDR1 is SGHRS and CDR2 YFSETQ. This CDR3 has 15 residues. CDR3 residues: CASSFDISSYNEQFF. DNA of the CDR3: TGCGCCAGCAGCTTCGATATTAGCTCCTACAATGAGCAGTTCTTC.

V is TRBV28 and J is TRBJ1-2; D is ambiguous. Per germline, CDR1 MDHEN and CDR2 SYDVKM. This CDR3 has 14 amino acids. V gave up 7 bases and J gave up 4 bases, with 16 bases separating them. The CDR3 nucleotides are TGTGCCAGCAACCTCCCTCGGGTGCCCTATGGCTACACCTTC. Protein sequence: CASNLPRVPYGYTF.

The chain combines TRBV7-6 with TRBJ2-2, with TRBD2 matching over 11 bases. Germline CDR1 and CDR2: SGHVS and FNYEAQ. The length of the CDR3 is 16 residues. J lost 4 bases, V lost 4 bases, and 5 bases had no gene match. The CDR3 DNA reads as TGTGCCAGCAGCTCGACGACTAGCGGGACCACCGGGGAGCTGTTTTTT. This sequence encodes CASSSTTSGTTGELFF. The whole variable domain, remainder taken from reference TRBV7-6 and TRBJ2-2, is GAGVSQSPRYKVTKRGQDVALRCDPISGHVSLYWYRQALGQGPEFLTYFNYEAQQDKSGLPNDRFSAERPEGSISTLTIQRTEQRDSAMYRCASSSTTSGTTGELFFGEGSRLTVL.

In its sample, this clone was seen a few times. The chain links TRBV27 to TRBJ2-3, with 7 bases lining up with TRBD2. This CDR3 is built from 14 residues. Germline V gene sequence: CDR1 MNHEY, CDR2 SMNVEV (reference sequence). J gave up 5 bases and V 3 bases, and 5 bases lay outside the gene matches. CDR3 nucleotide sequence: TGTGCCAGCAGTTTCGGCGGGAGTAGAGATACGCAGTATTTT. Translation: CASSFGGSRDTQYF.